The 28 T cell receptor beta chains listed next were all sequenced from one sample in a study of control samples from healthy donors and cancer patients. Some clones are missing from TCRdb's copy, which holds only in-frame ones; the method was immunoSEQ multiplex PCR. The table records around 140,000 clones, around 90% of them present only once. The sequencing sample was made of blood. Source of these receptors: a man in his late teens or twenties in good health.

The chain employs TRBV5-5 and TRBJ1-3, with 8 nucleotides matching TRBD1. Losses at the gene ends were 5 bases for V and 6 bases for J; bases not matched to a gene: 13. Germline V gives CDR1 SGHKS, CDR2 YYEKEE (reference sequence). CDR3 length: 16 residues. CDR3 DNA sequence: TGTGCCAGCAGGGAAGTCGACAGGGGTGGGTCAAACACCATATATTTT. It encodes CASREVDRGGSNTIYF.

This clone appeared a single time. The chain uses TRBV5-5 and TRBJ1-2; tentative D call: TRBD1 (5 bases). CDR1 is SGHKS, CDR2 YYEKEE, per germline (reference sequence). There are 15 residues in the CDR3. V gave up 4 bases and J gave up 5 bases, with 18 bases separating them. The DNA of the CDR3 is TGTGCCAGCAGCCCAATGGCGTCCGGGGGATATGGCTACACCTTC. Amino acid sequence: CASSPMASGGYGYTF.

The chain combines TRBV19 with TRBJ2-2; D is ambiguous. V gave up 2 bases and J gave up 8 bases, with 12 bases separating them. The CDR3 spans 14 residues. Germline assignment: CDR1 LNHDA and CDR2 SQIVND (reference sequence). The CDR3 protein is CASSISEASGELFF. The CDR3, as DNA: TGTGCCAGTAGTATAAGTGAAGCGTCGGGGGAGCTGTTTTTT.

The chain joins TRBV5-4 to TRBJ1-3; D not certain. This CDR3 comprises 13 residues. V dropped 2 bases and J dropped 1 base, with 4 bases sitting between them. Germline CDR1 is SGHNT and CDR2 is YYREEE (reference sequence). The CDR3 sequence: CASSFSSGNTIYF. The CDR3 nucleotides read TGTGCCAGCAGCTTTAGTTCTGGAAACACCATATATTTT.

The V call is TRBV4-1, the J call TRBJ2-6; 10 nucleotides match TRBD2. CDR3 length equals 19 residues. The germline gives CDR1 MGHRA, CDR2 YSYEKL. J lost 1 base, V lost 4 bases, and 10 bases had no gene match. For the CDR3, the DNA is TGCGCCAGCAGCCGAGGGGTTCTAGCGGGGGCTTCTGGGGCCAACGTCCTGACTTTC. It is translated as CASSRGVLAGASGANVLTF.

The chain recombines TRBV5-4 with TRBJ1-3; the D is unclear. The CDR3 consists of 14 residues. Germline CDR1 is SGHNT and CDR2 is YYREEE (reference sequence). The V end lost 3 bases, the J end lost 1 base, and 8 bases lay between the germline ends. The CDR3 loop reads CASSSPFSGNTIYF. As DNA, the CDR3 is TGTGCCAGCAGCTCACCGTTTTCTGGAAACACCATATATTTT.

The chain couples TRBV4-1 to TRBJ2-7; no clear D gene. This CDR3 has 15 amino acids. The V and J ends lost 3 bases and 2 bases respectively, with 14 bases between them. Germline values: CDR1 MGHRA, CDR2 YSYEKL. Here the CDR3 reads CASSHGRSTPYEQYF. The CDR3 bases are TGCGCCAGCAGCCACGGCAGGTCGACCCCCTACGAGCAGTACTTC.

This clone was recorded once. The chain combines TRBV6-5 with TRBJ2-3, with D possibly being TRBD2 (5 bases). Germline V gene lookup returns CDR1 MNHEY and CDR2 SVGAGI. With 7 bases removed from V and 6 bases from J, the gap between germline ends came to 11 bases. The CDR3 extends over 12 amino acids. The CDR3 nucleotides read TGTGCCAGCACCTCGAGGGCGGATACGCAGTATTTT. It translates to CASTSRADTQYF.

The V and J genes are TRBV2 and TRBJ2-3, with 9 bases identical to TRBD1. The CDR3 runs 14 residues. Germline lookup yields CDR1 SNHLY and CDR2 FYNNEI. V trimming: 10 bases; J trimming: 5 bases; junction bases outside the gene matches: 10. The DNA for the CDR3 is TGTGCCATCCTACGGGACAGGGTGATAGATACGCAGTATTTT. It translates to CAILRDRVIDTQYF.

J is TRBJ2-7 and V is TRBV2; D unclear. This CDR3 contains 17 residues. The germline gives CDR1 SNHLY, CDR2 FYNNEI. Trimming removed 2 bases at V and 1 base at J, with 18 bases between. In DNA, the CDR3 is TGTGCCAGCAGTGAACGGCCCATAGGCCCCCTATCCTACGAGCAGTACTTC. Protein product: CASSERPIGPLSYEQYF.

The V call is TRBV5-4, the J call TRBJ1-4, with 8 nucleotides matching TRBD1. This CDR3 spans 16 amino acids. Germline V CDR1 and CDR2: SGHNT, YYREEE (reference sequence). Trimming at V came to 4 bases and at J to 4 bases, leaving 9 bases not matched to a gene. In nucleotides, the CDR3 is TGTGCCAGCAGCGCAGGGGGCCCTATCAGTAATGAAAAACTGTTTTTT. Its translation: CASSAGGPISNEKLFF. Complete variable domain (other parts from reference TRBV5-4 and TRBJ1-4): ETGVTQSPTHLIKTRGQQVTLRCSSQSGHNTVSWYQQALGQGPQFIFQYYREEENGRGNFPPRFSGLQFPNYSSELNVNALELDDSALYLCASSAGGPISNEKLFFGSGTQLSVL.

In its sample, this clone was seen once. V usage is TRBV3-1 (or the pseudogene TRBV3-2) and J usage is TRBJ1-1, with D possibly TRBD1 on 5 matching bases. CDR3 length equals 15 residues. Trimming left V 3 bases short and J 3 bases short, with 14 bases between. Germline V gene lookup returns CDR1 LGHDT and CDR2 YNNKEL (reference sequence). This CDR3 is CASSQVEGADTEAFF. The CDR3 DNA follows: TGTGCCAGCAGCCAGGTCGAAGGGGCGGACACTGAAGCTTTCTTT.

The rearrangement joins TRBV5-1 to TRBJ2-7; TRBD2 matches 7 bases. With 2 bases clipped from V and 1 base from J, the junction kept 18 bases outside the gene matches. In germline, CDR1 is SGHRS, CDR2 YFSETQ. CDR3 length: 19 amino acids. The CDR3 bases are TGCGCCAGCAGCTTAGGGAAGGGACTAAGCCTTTCTAGGTCCTACGAGCAGTACTTC. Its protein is CASSLGKGLSLSRSYEQYF.

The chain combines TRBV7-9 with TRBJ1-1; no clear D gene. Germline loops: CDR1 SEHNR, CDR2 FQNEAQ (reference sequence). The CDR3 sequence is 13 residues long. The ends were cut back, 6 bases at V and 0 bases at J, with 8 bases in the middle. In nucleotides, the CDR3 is TGTGCCAGCAGGGATAATATGAACACTGAAGCTTTCTTT. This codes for CASRDNMNTEAFF. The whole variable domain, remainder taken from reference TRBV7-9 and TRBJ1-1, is DTGVSQNPRHKITKRGQNVTFRCDPISEHNRLYWYRQTLGQGPEFLTYFQNEAQLEKSRLLSDRFSAERPKGSFSTLEIQRTEQGDSAMYLCASRDNMNTEAFFGQGTRLTVV.

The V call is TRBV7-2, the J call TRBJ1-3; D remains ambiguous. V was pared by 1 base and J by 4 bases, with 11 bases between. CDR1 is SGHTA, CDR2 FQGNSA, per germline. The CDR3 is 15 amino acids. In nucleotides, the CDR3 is TGTGCCAGCAGCTTAGGTGGGGTAGGGGGAAACACCATATATTTT. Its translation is CASSLGGVGGNTIYF.

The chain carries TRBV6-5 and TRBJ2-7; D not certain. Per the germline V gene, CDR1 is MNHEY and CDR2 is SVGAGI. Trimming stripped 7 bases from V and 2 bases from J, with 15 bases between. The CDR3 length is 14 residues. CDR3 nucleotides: TGTGCCAGCACCCAGGCGGCAGGAACCTACGAGCAGTACTTC. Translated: CASTQAAGTYEQYF.

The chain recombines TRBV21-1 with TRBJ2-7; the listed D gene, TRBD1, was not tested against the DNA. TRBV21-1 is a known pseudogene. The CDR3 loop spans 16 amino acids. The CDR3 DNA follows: TGTGCCAGCAACCCAGTGGTAGGACAGGCCGCCTACGAGCAGTACTTC. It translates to CASNPVVGQAAYEQYF.

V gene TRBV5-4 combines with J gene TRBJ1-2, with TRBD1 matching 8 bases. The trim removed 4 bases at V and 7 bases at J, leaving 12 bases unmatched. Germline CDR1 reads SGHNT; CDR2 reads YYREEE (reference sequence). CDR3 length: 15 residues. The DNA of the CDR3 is TGTGCCAGCAGCACCGGGACAGGCCGTACGGGTGGCTACACCTTC. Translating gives CASSTGTGRTGGYTF.

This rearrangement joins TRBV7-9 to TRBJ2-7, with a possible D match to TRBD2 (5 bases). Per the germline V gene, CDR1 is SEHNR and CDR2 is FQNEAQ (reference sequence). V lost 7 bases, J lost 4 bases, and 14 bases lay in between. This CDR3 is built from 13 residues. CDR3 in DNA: TGTGCCAGCATCCATCGCGGAGGATACGAGCAGTACTTC. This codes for CASIHRGGYEQYF.

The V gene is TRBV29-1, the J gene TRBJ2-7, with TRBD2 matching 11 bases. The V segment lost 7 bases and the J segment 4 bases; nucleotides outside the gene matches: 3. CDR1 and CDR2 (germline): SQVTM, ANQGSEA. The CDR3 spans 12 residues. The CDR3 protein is CSGRTSGYEQYF. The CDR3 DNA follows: TGCAGCGGTCGGACTAGCGGGTACGAGCAGTACTTC.

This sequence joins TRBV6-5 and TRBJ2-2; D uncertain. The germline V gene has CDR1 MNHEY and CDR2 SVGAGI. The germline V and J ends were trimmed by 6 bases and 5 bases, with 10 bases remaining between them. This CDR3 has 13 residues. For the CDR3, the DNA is TGTGCCAGCAGGTCCACGGTAACCGGGGAGCTGTTTTTT. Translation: CASRSTVTGELFF.

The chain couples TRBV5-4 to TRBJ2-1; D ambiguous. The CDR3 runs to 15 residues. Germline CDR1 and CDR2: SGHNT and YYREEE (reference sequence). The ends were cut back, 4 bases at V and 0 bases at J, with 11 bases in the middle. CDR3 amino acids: CASSPPLSSYNEQFF. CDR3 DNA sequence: TGTGCCAGCAGCCCTCCTTTGAGCTCCTACAATGAGCAGTTCTTC.

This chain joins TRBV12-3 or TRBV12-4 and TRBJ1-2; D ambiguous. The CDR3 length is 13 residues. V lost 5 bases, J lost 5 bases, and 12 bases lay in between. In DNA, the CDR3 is TGTGCCAGCAGTGACCCTCCGGGGTATGGCTACACCTTC. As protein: CASSDPPGYGYTF.

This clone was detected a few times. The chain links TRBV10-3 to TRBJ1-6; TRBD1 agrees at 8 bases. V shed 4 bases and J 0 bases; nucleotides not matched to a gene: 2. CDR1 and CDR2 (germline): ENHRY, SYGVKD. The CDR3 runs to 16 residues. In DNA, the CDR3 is TGTGCCATCAGTGCCGGACAGGGCTCCTATAATTCACCCCTCCACTTT. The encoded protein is CAISAGQGSYNSPLHF.

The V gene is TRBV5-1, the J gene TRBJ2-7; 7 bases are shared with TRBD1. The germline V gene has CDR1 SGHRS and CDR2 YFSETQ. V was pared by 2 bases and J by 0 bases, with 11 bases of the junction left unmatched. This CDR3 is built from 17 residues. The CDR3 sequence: CASSLPTLQGSSYEQYF. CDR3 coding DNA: TGCGCCAGCAGCTTACCAACACTACAGGGGAGCTCCTACGAGCAGTACTTC.

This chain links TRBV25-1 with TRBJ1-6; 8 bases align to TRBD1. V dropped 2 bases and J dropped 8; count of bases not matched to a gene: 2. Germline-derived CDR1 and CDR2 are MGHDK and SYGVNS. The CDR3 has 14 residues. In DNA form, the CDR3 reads TGTGCCAGCAGTGAACAGGGGGCGGATTCACCCCTCCACTTT. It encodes CASSEQGADSPLHF.

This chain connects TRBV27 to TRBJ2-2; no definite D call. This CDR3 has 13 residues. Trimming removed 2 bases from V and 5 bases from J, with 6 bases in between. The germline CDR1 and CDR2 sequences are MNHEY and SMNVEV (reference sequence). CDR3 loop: CASSLAGTGELFF. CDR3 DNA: TGTGCCAGCAGTTTAGCCGGAACCGGGGAGCTGTTTTTT.

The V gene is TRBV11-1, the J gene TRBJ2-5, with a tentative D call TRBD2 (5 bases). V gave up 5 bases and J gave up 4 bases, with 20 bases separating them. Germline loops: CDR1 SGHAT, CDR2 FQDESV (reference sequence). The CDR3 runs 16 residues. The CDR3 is CASSPRPGVAGETQYF. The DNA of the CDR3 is TGTGCCAGCAGCCCCCGCCCCGGGGTTGCTGGAGAGACCCAGTACTTC.